Listed below are T cell receptor beta chains from one sample, sequenced in a study of neurological immune-mediated disorders. One entry per CDR3 protein results from TCRdb running MiXCR on the 5' RACE reads. The table has some 56,000 distinct CDR3 sequences, about 4.1% seen once; the top ten hold 5.5% to 7.5%. What was sequenced was PBMCs. These receptors were obtained from a man aged 55 to 70 with multiple sclerosis. Both conserved end residues are part of each CDR3.

J gene: TRBJ1-3; V gene: TRBV12-3/TRBV12-4; CDR3 protein: CASSFSPGNTIYF
J gene: TRBJ2-1; V gene: TRBV11-1; CDR3 protein: CASSLVASGGYSYNEQFF
J gene: TRBJ2-7; V gene: TRBV19; CDR3 protein: CASRREGSSYEQYF
J gene: TRBJ1-1; V gene: TRBV5-1; CDR3 protein: CASSLTNAGTEAFF
J gene: TRBJ2-3; V gene: TRBV3-1; CDR3 protein: CASSRTSGMDKKYF
J gene: TRBJ2-7; V gene: TRBV7-2; CDR3 protein: CASSLVGYEQYF
J gene: TRBJ2-3; V gene: TRBV5-1; CDR3 protein: CASSPSTSGTDTQYF
J gene: TRBJ1-5; V gene: TRBV20-1; CDR3 protein: CSASGGNQPQHF
J gene: TRBJ2-2; V gene: TRBV11-2; CDR3 protein: CASSSRLDRTGELFF
J gene: TRBJ1-5; V gene: TRBV21-1; CDR3 protein: CASSTPPPGNQPQHF
J gene: TRBJ1-2; V gene: TRBV11-2; CDR3 protein: CASSSRLDNYGYTF
J gene: TRBJ2-7; V gene: TRBV6-2/TRBV6-3; CDR3 protein: CASSYLRGQYF
J gene: TRBJ1-1; V gene: TRBV20-1; CDR3 protein: CSASEDAFF
J gene: TRBJ1-5; V gene: TRBV7-8; CDR3 protein: CASSHYRDRESNQPQHF
J gene: TRBJ1-5; V gene: TRBV19; CDR3 protein: CASSIDRHNQPQHF
J gene: TRBJ1-5; V gene: TRBV6-1; CDR3 protein: CASSVSSGGQDQPQHF
J gene: TRBJ2-1; V gene: TRBV29-1; CDR3 protein: CSVEVDKRGYHSSSYNEQFF
J gene: TRBJ1-1; V gene: TRBV5-1; CDR3 protein: CASSLALGQGTVRNTEAFF
J gene: TRBJ1-4; V gene: TRBV29-1; CDR3 protein: CSVEDYGGEKLFF
J gene: TRBJ1-5; V gene: TRBV7-2; CDR3 protein: CASSLGYLNQPQHF
J gene: TRBJ1-1; V gene: TRBV5-1; CDR3 protein: CASQGQWNTEAFF
J gene: TRBJ2-2; V gene: TRBV7-8; CDR3 protein: CASRLQVVSNTGELFF
J gene: TRBJ2-4; V gene: TRBV5-6; CDR3 protein: CASSSIAEVKNIQYF
J gene: TRBJ1-4; V gene: TRBV10-3; CDR3 protein: CAISESAEKLFF
J gene: TRBJ1-2; V gene: TRBV19; CDR3 protein: CASSSRRVNGYTF
J gene: TRBJ2-7; V gene: TRBV20-1; CDR3 protein: CSARQGGSYEQYF
J gene: TRBJ1-4; V gene: TRBV20-1; CDR3 protein: CSAHDIVWGEKLFF
J gene: TRBJ2-7; V gene: TRBV20-1; CDR3 protein: CSAREGQVYRPRGEQYF
J gene: TRBJ2-3; V gene: TRBV7-2; CDR3 protein: CASSFKAGGLGTQYF
J gene: TRBJ2-2; V gene: TRBV5-1; CDR3 protein: CASSEGTTNTGELFF
J gene: TRBJ2-1; V gene: TRBV20-1; CDR3 protein: CSARGDREHNEQFF
J gene: TRBJ1-2; V gene: TRBV5-1; CDR3 protein: CASSLAADRPHYGYTF
J gene: TRBJ2-1; V gene: TRBV7-9; CDR3 protein: CASSLGRTEYNEQFF
J gene: TRBJ1-2; V gene: TRBV2; CDR3 protein: CATRPREGDYGYTF